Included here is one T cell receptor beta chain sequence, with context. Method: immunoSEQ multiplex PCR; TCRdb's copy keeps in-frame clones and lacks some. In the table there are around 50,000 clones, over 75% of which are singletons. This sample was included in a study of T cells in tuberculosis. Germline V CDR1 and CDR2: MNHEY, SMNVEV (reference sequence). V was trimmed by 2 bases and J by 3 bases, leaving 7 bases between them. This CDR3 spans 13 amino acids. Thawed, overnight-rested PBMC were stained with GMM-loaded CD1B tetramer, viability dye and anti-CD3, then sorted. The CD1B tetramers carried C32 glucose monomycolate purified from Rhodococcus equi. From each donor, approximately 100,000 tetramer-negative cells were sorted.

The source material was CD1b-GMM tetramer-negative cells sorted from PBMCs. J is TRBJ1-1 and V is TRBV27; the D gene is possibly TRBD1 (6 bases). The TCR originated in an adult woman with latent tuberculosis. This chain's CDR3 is CASSLAGDTEAFF. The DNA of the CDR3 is TGTGCCAGCAGTTTAGCAGGGGACACTGAAGCTTTCTTT.